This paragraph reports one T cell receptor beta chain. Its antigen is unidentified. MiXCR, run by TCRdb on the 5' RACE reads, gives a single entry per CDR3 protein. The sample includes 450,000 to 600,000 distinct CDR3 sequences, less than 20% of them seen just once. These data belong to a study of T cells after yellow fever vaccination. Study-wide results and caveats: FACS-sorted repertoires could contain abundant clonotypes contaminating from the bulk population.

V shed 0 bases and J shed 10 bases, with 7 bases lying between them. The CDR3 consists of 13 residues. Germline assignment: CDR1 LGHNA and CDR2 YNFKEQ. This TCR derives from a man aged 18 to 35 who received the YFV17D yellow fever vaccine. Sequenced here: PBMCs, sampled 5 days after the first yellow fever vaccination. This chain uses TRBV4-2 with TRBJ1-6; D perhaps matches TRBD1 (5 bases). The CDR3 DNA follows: TGTGCCAGCAGCCAAGAGTGGGACTCACCCCTCCACTTT. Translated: CASSQEWDSPLHF.